This T cell receptor (beta chain) was sequenced for a study of T cell responses to AZD1222 COVID-19 vaccine. Findings of the study overall: Epitopes outside B.1.351 and B.1.1.7 mutated regions reportedly drew nearly half of spike TCRs. A mostly white British donor set with more females was recruited, and clonal diversity was possibly underestimated. Recipients of AZD1222 seropositive at baseline numbered only 6 or 7. Regions 160-218 and 743-854 held dominance among vaccine-associated CD4 TCRs, which spanned spike.

With respect to this clone: Its antigen remains unknown.

The CDR3 contains 14 residues. Germline CDR1 reads MDHEN; CDR2 reads SYDVKM. Trimming took off 7 bases at V and 4 bases at J, with 16 bases between the two ends. TCRdb's table, derived via immunoSEQ multiplex PCR, lists solely in-frame clones and lacks some. The repertoire has about 110,000 clones, around 84% of them found once; the top ten carry 3.3%. This sequence was found in an adult in good health. The specimen comprised peripheral blood, sampled on day 0 of AZD1222 vaccination. The J gene is TRBJ1-1, the V gene TRBV28; maybe TRBD1 (5 bases). CDR3 DNA sequence: TGTGCCAGCATCCCGGGACGGCCGGCCACTGAAGCTTTCTTT. It encodes CASIPGRPATEAFF.